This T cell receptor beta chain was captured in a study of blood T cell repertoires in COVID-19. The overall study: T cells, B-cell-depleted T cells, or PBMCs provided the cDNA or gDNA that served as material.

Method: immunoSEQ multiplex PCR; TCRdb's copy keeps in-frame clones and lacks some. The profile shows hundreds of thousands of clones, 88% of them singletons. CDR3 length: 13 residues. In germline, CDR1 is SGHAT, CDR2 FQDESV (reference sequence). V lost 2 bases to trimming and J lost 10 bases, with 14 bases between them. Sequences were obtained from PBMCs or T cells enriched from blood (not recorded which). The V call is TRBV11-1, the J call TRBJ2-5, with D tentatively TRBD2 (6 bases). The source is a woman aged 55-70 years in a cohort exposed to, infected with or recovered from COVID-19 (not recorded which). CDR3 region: CASSLPHSGDQYF. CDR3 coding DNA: TGTGCCAGCAGCTTACCCCATTCGGGAGACCAGTACTTC.